The 26 T cell receptor beta chains reported below all come from one sample, sequenced in a study of CD8+ T cells in alopecia areata. Sequencing used cDNA as its template, made by extracting RNA and reverse transcribing it. TCRdb's table, derived via immunoSEQ multiplex PCR, lists solely in-frame clones and lacks some. This table has about 250,000 clones, 67% appearing once. The material was CD4+ T cells sorted from blood, obtained at week 0. Source of these receptors: a human donor with alopecia areata.

The chain joins TRBV7-2 to TRBJ2-7, with D unclear. CDR1 SGHTA and CDR2 FQGNSA come from the germline V gene. This CDR3 spans 13 amino acids. V lost 3 bases and J 2 bases, leaving 8 bases between the germline ends. The CDR3 region has the DNA TGTGCCAGCAGCTTTGGAAACACCTACGAGCAGTACTTC. Translated, it gives CASSFGNTYEQYF.

This clone has just a few counts. This chain uses TRBV7-9 with TRBJ2-7, with D hard to call. Germline lookup yields CDR1 SEHNR and CDR2 FQNEAQ (reference sequence). CDR3 length equals 11 residues. The ends were cut back, 3 bases at V and 5 bases at J, with 5 bases in the middle. Here the CDR3 DNA reads TGTGCCAGCAGCTTCCAAAACGAGCAGTACTTC. Translation: CASSFQNEQYF.

This chain links TRBV20-1 with TRBJ2-3, with a possible D match to TRBD2 (5 bases). This CDR3 has 11 residues. Germline CDR1 and CDR2: DFQATT and SNEGSKA (reference sequence). V lost 5 bases to trimming and J lost 8 bases, with 11 bases between them. The CDR3 nucleotides read TGCAGTGCTTCCATCCGGGGTACGCAGTATTTT. This translates into CSASIRGTQYF.

With regard to this clone: This sample also contains other DNA sequences that code for the same CDR3. The CDR3 loop is CSVEGGEETQYF. CDR3 nucleotides: TGCAGCGTTGAAGGAGGGGAAGAGACCCAGTACTTC. The chain uses TRBV29-1 and TRBJ2-5; tentatively, D is TRBD1 or TRBD2 (5 bases each). CDR1 and CDR2 (germline): SQVTM, ANQGSEA. The CDR3 contains 12 residues. Trimming left V 1 base short and J 3 bases short, with 6 bases between.

This clone appeared a few times. The chain links TRBV2 to TRBJ2-5; D may be TRBD1 (5 bases). CDR3 length: 12 residues. V was cut by 6 bases and J by 5 bases, with 10 bases left in between. Germline V gene data show CDR1 as SNHLY and CDR2 as FYNNEI. The CDR3 DNA is TGTGCCAGCAGACCAGGGTGGGAGACCCAGTACTTC. Encoded protein: CASRPGWETQYF.

The chain uses TRBV29-1 and TRBJ2-7; D gene ambiguous. Trimming removed 4 bases from V and 2 bases from J, with 9 bases in between. Germline CDR1 SQVTM, CDR2 ANQGSEA. The CDR3 has 12 amino acids. The CDR3 here is CSVAQTPYEQYF. As DNA, the CDR3 is TGCAGCGTTGCCCAAACCCCCTACGAGCAGTACTTC.

This clone has a handful of counts. The CDR3 sequence: CASSIGRLGGYTF. Written as DNA, the CDR3 is TGTGCCAGTAGTATTGGCAGGCTCGGGGGCTACACCTTC. V gene TRBV19 combines with J gene TRBJ1-2, with D uncertain. The V end was cut by 3 bases, the J end by 8 bases, with 13 bases between. CDR1 is LNHDA and CDR2 is SQIVND in the germline V gene (reference sequence). This CDR3 is 13 amino acids long.

The chain is built from TRBV29-1 and TRBJ1-4; weak D call: TRBD1 (6 bases). The V gene's germline CDR1 is SQVTM and CDR2 ANQGSEA. V gave up 4 bases and J gave up 8 bases, with 11 bases separating them. The CDR3 has 12 amino acids. The CDR3 DNA reads TGCAGCGTTGCCCAGAGGGGGGAAAAACTGTTTTTT. It translates to CSVAQRGEKLFF.

The chain has TRBV29-1 and TRBJ1-2, with D perhaps matching TRBD1 (6 bases). Trimming left V 6 bases short and J 11 bases short, with 22 bases between. CDR3 size: 13 residues. Germline CDR1 is SQVTM and CDR2 is ANQGSEA. CDR3 nucleotide sequence: TGCAGCGTCGATACCGACAGGTGGGCAGGATACACCTTC. Translation gives CSVDTDRWAGYTF.

The chain joins TRBV30 to TRBJ2-7; D uncertain. The CDR3 is made up of 13 amino acids. The germline V gene has CDR1 GTSNPN and CDR2 SVGIG (reference sequence). V was clipped by 2 bases and J by 6 bases, with 14 bases between them. The DNA for the CDR3 is TGTGCCTGGAGTTTTGGATCCCCCGGCGAGCAGTACTTC. Residues: CAWSFGSPGEQYF. The whole variable domain, remainder taken from reference TRBV30 and TRBJ2-7, is SQTIHQWPATLVQPVGSPLSLECTVEGTSNPNLYWYRQAAGRGLQLLFYSVGIGQISSEVPQNLSASRPQDRQFILSSKKLLLSDSGFYLCAWSFGSPGEQYFGPGTRLTVT.

The rearrangement joins TRBV30 to TRBJ1-3; D is possibly TRBD1 (5 bases). V was pared by 4 bases and J by 4 bases, with 8 bases between. Germline-derived CDR1 and CDR2 are GTSNPN and SVGIG (reference sequence). This CDR3 is 12 amino acids long. The CDR3 DNA follows: TGTGCCTGGAAAGACAGAGGAAACACCATATATTTT. Translated, it gives CAWKDRGNTIYF.

The chain has TRBV6-4 and TRBJ1-2, with 7 bases aligning to TRBD1. From germline, CDR1 is MRHNA and CDR2 SNTAGT. V was pared by 4 bases and J by 4 bases, with 3 bases of the junction left unmatched. The CDR3 has 13 amino acids. The chain's CDR3 is CASSAPGGYGYTF. In nucleotides, the CDR3 is TGTGCCAGCAGTGCCCCAGGGGGCTATGGCTACACCTTC.

CDR3 bases: TGTGCCAGCAGCTTACTAGCGGCGAGAGATACGCAGTATTTT. Amino acid sequence: CASSLLAARDTQYF. The chain joins TRBV7-6 to TRBJ2-3, with TRBD2 matching 7 bases. This CDR3 has 14 residues. Looked up from germline, CDR1 is SGHVS and CDR2 is FNYEAQ. J lost 5 bases, V lost 2 bases, and 4 bases had no gene match.

The chain employs TRBV29-1 and TRBJ2-7; 11 positions agree with TRBD1. The CDR3 is 15 amino acids. Germline V lookup: CDR1 SQVTM, CDR2 ANQGSEA. V lost 1 base and J lost 0; bases outside the gene matches: 2. CDR3 loop: CSVEVGTGGSYEQYF. CDR3 nucleotides: TGCAGCGTTGAAGTTGGGACAGGGGGCTCCTACGAGCAGTACTTC.

The V gene is TRBV7-8, the J gene TRBJ1-5, with a tentative D call TRBD1 (6 bases). V dropped 5 bases and J dropped 8 bases, with 19 bases sitting between them. This CDR3 is 15 amino acids long. Germline values: CDR1 SGHVS, CDR2 FQNEAQ. The CDR3 protein is CASSENSGDVEPQHF. In nucleotides, the CDR3 is TGTGCCAGCAGCGAAAATTCAGGGGATGTGGAGCCCCAGCATTTT.

This clone was found once. This rearrangement joins TRBV25-1 to TRBJ1-4; 9 bases fit TRBD1. Germline CDR1 reads MGHDK; CDR2 reads SYGVNS. V shed 2 bases, J shed 5 bases, and the junction held 3 bases outside the gene matches. The CDR3 is made up of 15 amino acids. The CDR3 DNA sequence: TGTGCCAGCAGTGAACCCGGGACAGGGAATGAAAAACTGTTTTTT. This gives the protein CASSEPGTGNEKLFF.

The chain uses TRBV4-3 and TRBJ2-7; D not certain. Deletions cut 3 bases from V and 3 bases from J, with 9 bases between. Germline V CDR1 and CDR2: LGHNA, YSLEER. The CDR3 extends over 13 amino acids. In DNA form, the CDR3 reads TGCGCCAGCAGCCAGCGCGGTGGCTACGAGCAGTACTTC. Amino acid sequence: CASSQRGGYEQYF.

The rearrangement joins TRBV7-6 to TRBJ2-2; D gene unclear. The CDR3 consists of 16 residues. V was trimmed by 1 base and J by 5 bases, leaving 14 bases between them. Per germline, CDR1 SGHVS and CDR2 FNYEAQ. CDR3 amino acids: CASSLGQFLRTGELFF. The CDR3 DNA sequence: TGTGCCAGCAGCTTAGGGCAGTTCTTACGGACCGGGGAGCTGTTTTTT.

The chain has TRBV30 and TRBJ2-2; the D is unclear. CDR1 GTSNPN and CDR2 SVGIG come from the germline V gene (reference sequence). V lost 2 bases, J lost 2 bases, and 15 bases lay in between. CDR3 length equals 16 residues. CDR3: CAWSTHLRPNTGELFF. The CDR3 DNA sequence: TGTGCCTGGAGTACACACCTACGCCCCAACACCGGGGAGCTGTTTTTT.

The rearrangement uses TRBV5-4 and TRBJ2-5, with D uncertain. With 4 bases removed from V and 1 base from J, the gap between germline ends came to 5 bases. Germline V CDR1 and CDR2: SGHNT, YYREEE (reference sequence). CDR3 length: 12 amino acids. CDR3 nucleotide sequence: TGTGCCAGCAGCCGCACCCAAGAGACCCAGTACTTC. It codes for CASSRTQETQYF.

This clone has only a few counts. V is TRBV4-3 and J is TRBJ2-1; 10 nucleotides agree with TRBD1. The V gene end was trimmed by 6 bases and the J gene end by 4 bases; junction bases not matched to a gene: 6. There are 15 residues in the CDR3. In germline, CDR1 is LGHNA, CDR2 YSLEER. CDR3 in amino acids: CASSVGQGTYNEQFF. Here the CDR3 DNA reads TGCGCCAGCAGTGTGGGACAGGGGACGTACAATGAGCAGTTCTTC.

The chain links TRBV29-1 to TRBJ2-1, with D possibly TRBD2 on 6 matching bases. V was cut by 4 bases and J by 4 bases, with 11 bases left in between. Germline-derived CDR1 and CDR2 are SQVTM and ANQGSEA. CDR3 size: 13 residues. The CDR3 sequence: CSVAAGRYNEQFF. The CDR3 bases are TGCAGCGTTGCCGCGGGGAGGTACAATGAGCAGTTCTTC.

To note about this clone: The junction shows a germline mismatch at one end, possibly a read error. The chain uses TRBV5-1 and TRBJ2-5; possible D gene TRBD1, 6 bases. CDR3 length: 15 residues. Germline V gene lookup returns CDR1 SGHRS and CDR2 YFSETQ. This chain's CDR3 is CASKFHGGRRETQYF. CDR3 coding DNA: TGCGCGAGCAAGTTTCATGGGGGCCGGAGAGAGACCCAGTACTTC.

The chain recombines TRBV5-4 with TRBJ2-7; D uncertain. V was shortened by 3 bases and J by 1 base, with 14 bases between the two germline ends. The germline V gene has CDR1 SGHNT and CDR2 YYREEE (reference sequence). This CDR3 is 15 amino acids long. CDR3 amino acids: CASSYPGLRSYEQYF. In DNA form, the CDR3 reads TGTGCCAGCAGCTATCCGGGCCTAAGATCCTACGAGCAGTACTTC.

V is TRBV29-1 and J is TRBJ2-1, with 8 positions matching TRBD1. The V gene's germline CDR1 is SQVTM and CDR2 ANQGSEA. There are 13 residues in the CDR3. Trimming cost V 7 bases and J 3 bases; bases outside gene matches: 5. The CDR3 sequence is CSAKDRVYNEQFF. The CDR3 DNA reads as TGCAGCGCAAAGGACAGGGTCTACAATGAGCAGTTCTTC.

The chain joins TRBV21-1 to TRBJ1-5. TRBV21-1 is classified as a pseudogene. CDR3 length: 15 residues. In nucleotides, the CDR3 is TGTGCCAGCAGCATAATAGGGGGGCTCAATCAGCCCCAGCATTTT. It specifies CASSIIGGLNQPQHF.